The T cell receptor (beta chain) under discussion was sequenced for a study of cytomegalovirus exposure and HLA in healthy donors. In the study overall: Tens of millions of unique TCRs from HLA-typed donors were held in an early data release.

For this clone: The antigen is undetermined.

V was shortened by 5 bases and J by 0 bases, with 7 bases between the two germline ends. The CDR3 covers 13 residues. The germline gives CDR1 SGHVS, CDR2 FNYEAQ. Study results and limitations: Solely CMV serostatus was available to characterize immune exposure.

The study ran its PCR with 60 Vbeta and 13 Jbeta primers. Data came from immunoSEQ multiplex PCR; TCRdb stores just in-frame clones and leaves some out. The table shows around 96,000 clones, with about 75% occurring only once. Material for sequencing was PBMCs. The chain is built from TRBV7-6 and TRBJ2-5, with D hard to call. The sequence was obtained from a man aged 30 to 39 in good health and CMV-seropositive. The CDR3 nucleotides read TGTGCCAGCAGCCGGAGTTACCAAGAGACCCAGTACTTC. Translated: CASSRSYQETQYF.